Listed below are T cell receptor beta chains from one sample, sequenced in a study of blood T cell repertoires in COVID-19. Only in-frame clones appear in the TCRdb table, and some are missing; sequencing was by immunoSEQ multiplex PCR. This sample carries 190,000 or so clones, approximately 90% of them seen once, and the ten largest clones take less than 1.5%. Sequencing used PBMCs or T cells enriched from blood (not recorded which). The receptors shown here come from a man aged 25-45 years who had recovered from COVID-19. Both conserved end residues are part of each CDR3. The D gene is left open where the match is weak. Rows give clone size only sometimes, using once, few, many, or a class for an expanded clone.

CDR3nt: TGTGCCAGCAGCTTAGGCCGTCGGGGTAATGAGCAGTTCTTC; CDR3aa: CASSLGRRGNEQFF; len: 14; d_gene: .; j_gene: TRBJ2-1; v_gene: TRBV13; abundance: .
CDR3nt: TGTGCCTGGAGTTTGAGTGGCAATCAGCCCCAGCATTTT; CDR3aa: CAWSLSGNQPQHF; len: 13; d_gene: .; j_gene: TRBJ1-5; v_gene: TRBV30; abundance: .
CDR3nt: TGTGCCAGCTCACCCCGGGACAGGGGTGTCTATGGCTACACCTTC; CDR3aa: CASSPRDRGVYGYTF; len: 15; d_gene: TRBD1; j_gene: TRBJ1-2; v_gene: TRBV18; abundance: .
CDR3nt: TGTGCCAGCAGCTTGGGGGTGACAGGGAACACTGAAGCTTTCTTT; CDR3aa: CASSLGVTGNTEAFF; len: 15; d_gene: .; j_gene: TRBJ1-1; v_gene: TRBV7-9; abundance: .
CDR3nt: TGCGCCAGCAGCTTAGACGGGACAGGGGGCTCCTACGAGCAGTACTTC; CDR3aa: CASSLDGTGGSYEQYF; len: 16; d_gene: TRBD1; j_gene: TRBJ2-7; v_gene: TRBV5-1; abundance: .
CDR3nt: TGTGCCAGCAGTTTATCCGGGGGGCCTAGCTCCTACGAGCAGTACTTC; CDR3aa: CASSLSGGPSSYEQYF; len: 16; d_gene: .; j_gene: TRBJ2-7; v_gene: TRBV28; abundance: .
CDR3nt: TGTGCCAGCAGCTCCCCGGACCAGACAGGGGTCTACGAGCAGTACTTC; CDR3aa: CASSSPDQTGVYEQYF; len: 16; d_gene: TRBD1; j_gene: TRBJ2-7; v_gene: TRBV7-2; abundance: .
CDR3nt: TGTGCCAGCAGCCCAGAATTAAGGGGTGAAAAACTGTTTTTT; CDR3aa: CASSPELRGEKLFF; len: 14; d_gene: .; j_gene: TRBJ1-4; v_gene: TRBV5-4; abundance: few
CDR3nt: TGTGCCAGCAGCTTAGGACAGGGGATCGGGGAGCTGTTTTTT; CDR3aa: CASSLGQGIGELFF; len: 14; d_gene: TRBD1; j_gene: TRBJ2-2; v_gene: TRBV11-2; abundance: once
CDR3nt: TGCAGTGCTAGTAAACCGGGGCTAGCGGCACAAGAGACCCAGTACTTC; CDR3aa: CSASKPGLAAQETQYF; len: 16; d_gene: TRBD2; j_gene: TRBJ2-5; v_gene: TRBV20-1; abundance: .